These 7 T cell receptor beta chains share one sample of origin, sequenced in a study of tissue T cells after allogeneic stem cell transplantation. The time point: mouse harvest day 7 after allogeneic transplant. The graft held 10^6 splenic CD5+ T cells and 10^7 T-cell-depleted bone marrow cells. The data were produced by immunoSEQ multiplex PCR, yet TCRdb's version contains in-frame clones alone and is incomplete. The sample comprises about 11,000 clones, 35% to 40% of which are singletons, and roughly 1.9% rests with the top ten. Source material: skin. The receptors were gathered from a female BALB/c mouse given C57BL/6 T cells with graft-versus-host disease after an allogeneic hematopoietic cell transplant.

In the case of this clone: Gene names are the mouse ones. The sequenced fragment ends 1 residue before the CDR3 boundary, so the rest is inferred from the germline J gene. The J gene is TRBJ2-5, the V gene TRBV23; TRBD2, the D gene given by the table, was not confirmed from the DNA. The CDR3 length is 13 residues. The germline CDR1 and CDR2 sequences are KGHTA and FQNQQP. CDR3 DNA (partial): TGCTCCAGCAGTCCGACTGTTCAAGACACCCAGTAC. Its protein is CSSSPTVQDTQY. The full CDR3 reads CSSSPTVQDTQYF. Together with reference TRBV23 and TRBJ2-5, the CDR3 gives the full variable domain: DAAVTQKPRYLIKMKGQEAEMKCIPEKGHTAVFWYQQKQSKELKFLIYFQNQQPLDQIDMVKERFSAVCPSSSLCSLGIRTCEAEDSALYLCSSSPTVQDTQYFGPGTRLLVL.

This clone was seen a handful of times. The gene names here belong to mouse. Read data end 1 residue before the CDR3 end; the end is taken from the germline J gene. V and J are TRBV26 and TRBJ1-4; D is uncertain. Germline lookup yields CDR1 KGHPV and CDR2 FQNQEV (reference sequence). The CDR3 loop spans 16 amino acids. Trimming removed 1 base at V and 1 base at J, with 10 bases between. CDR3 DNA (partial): TGTGCCAGCAGTCTGTTACTGGGTTCTTCCAACGAAAGATTATTT. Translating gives CASSLLLGSSNERLF. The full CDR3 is CASSLLLGSSNERLFF.

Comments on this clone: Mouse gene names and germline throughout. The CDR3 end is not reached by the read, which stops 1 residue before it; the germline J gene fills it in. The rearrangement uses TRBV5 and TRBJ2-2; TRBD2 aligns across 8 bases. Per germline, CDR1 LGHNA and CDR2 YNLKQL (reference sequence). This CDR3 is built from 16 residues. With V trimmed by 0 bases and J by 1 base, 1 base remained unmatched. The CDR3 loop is CASSQEWGGNTGQLYF. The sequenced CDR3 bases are TGTGCCAGCAGCCAAGAGTGGGGGGGAAACACCGGGCAGCTCTAC.

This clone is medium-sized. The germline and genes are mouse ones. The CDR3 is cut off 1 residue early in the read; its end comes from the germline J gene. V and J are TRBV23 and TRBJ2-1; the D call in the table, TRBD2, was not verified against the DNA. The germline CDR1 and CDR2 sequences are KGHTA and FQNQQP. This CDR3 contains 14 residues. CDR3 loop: CSSKYWGGVAEQFF. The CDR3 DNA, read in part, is TGCTCCAGCAAGTACTGGGGGGGCGTGGCTGAGCAGTTC.

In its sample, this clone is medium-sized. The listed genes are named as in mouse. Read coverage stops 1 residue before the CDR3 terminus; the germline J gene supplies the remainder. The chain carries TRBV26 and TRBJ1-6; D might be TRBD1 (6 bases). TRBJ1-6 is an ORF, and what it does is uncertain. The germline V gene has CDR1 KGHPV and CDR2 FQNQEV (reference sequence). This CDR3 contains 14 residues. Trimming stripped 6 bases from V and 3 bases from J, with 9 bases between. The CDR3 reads CASSQGFYNSPLYF. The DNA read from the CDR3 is TGTGCCAGCAGCCAGGGGTTCTATAATTCGCCCCTCTAC.

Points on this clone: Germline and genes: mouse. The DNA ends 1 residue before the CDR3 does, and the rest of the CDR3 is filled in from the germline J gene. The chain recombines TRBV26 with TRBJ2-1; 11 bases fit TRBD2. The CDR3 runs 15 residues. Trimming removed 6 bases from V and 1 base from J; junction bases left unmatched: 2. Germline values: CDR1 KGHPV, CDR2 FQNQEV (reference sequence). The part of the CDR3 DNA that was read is TGTGCCAGCAGCCGGACTGGGGGGAACTATGCTGAGCAGTTC. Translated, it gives CASSRTGGNYAEQF. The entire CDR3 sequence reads CASSRTGGNYAEQFF.

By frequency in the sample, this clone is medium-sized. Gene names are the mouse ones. CDR3 in amino acids: CASSLQGKDTQYF. CDR3 bases read: TGTGCCAGCTCTCTACAGGGGAAAGACACCCAGTAC. This sequence joins TRBV12-1 and TRBJ2-5, with 7 bases aligning to TRBD1. The CDR3 is cut off 1 residue early in the read; its end comes from the germline J gene. Trimming at V came to 1 base and at J to 4 bases, leaving 1 base not matched to a gene. Germline V lookup: CDR1 SGHSN, CDR2 HYEKVE. The CDR3 has 13 residues.